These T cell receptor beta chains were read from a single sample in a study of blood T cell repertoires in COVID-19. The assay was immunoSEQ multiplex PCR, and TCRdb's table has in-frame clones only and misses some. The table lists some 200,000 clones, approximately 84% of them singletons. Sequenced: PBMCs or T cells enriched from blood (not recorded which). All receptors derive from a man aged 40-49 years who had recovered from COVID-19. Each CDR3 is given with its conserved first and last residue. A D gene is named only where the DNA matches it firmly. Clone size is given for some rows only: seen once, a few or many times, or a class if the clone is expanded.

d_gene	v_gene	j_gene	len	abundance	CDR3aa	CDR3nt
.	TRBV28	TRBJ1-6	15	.	CASRSPGSTGSPLHF	TGTGCCAGCAGATCCCCGGGATCTACTGGTTCACCCCTCCACTTT
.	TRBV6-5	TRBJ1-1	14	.	CASSYSSRRTEAFF	TGTGCCAGCAGTTACTCGAGTCGGAGGACTGAAGCTTTCTTT
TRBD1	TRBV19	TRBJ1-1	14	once	CASSMDRGNTEAFF	TGTGCCAGTAGTATGGACAGGGGAAACACTGAAGCTTTCTTT
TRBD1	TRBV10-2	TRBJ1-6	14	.	CASSRRDRLSPLHF	TGCGCCAGCAGCCGCCGGGACAGGCTTTCACCCCTCCACTTT
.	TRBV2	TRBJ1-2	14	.	CASSEVQRNYGYTF	TGTGCCAGCAGTGAAGTTCAGCGTAACTATGGCTACACCTTC
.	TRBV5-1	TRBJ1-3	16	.	CASSLGAGQTGNTIYF	TGCGCCAGCAGCTTGGGCGCCGGACAAACTGGAAACACCATATATTTT
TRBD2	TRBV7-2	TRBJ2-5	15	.	CASSLTSGGWGTQYF	TGTGCCAGCAGCTTAACTAGCGGGGGATGGGGGACCCAGTACTTC
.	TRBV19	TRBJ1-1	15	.	CASSTEAPRNTEAFF	TGTGCCAGTAGTACAGAAGCTCCAAGGAACACTGAAGCTTTCTTT
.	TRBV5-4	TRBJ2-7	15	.	CASSLVGVGSYEQYF	TGTGCCAGCAGCTTGGTAGGGGTTGGGTCCTACGAGCAGTACTTC
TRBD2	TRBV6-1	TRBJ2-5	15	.	CASSEGGGMQETQYF	TGTGCCAGCAGTGAAGGGGGGGGGATGCAAGAGACCCAGTACTTC
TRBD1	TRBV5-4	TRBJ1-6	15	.	CASSLGGQYNSPLHF	TGTGCCAGCAGCTTGGGGGGACAGTATAATTCACCCCTCCACTTT
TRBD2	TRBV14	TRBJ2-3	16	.	CASSQDLSGGPDTQYF	TGTGCCAGCAGCCAAGACCTTAGCGGGGGCCCAGATACGCAGTATTTT
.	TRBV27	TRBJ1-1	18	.	CASSLRGLFRSANTEAFF	TGTGCCAGCAGTTTGCGAGGGTTGTTTCGCAGCGCGAACACTGAAGCTTTCTTT
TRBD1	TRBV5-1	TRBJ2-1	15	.	CASSVRQGNYNEQFF	TGCGCCAGCAGCGTACGACAGGGTAACTACAATGAGCAGTTCTTC
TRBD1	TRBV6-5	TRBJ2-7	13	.	CASRGGQGSVQYF	TGTGCCAGCAGGGGAGGACAGGGATCCGTGCAGTACTTC
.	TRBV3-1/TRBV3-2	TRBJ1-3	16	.	CASSQVSGSSGNTIYF	TGTGCCAGCAGCCAAGTCTCCGGGAGCTCTGGAAACACCATATATTTT
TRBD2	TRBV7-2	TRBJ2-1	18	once	CASSLALGLAGPYNEQFF	TGTGCCAGCAGCTTAGCTCTAGGACTAGCGGGGCCTTACAATGAGCAGTTCTTC
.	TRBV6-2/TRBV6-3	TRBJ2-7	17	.	CASSYSILVGQPYEQYF	TGTGCCAGCAGTTACTCGATATTAGTTGGACAGCCCTACGAGCAGTACTTC
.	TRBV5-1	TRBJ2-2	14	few	CASSPDGDTGELFF	TGCGCCAGCAGCCCAGATGGAGACACCGGGGAGCTGTTTTTT
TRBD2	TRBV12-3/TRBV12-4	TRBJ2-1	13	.	CASSSSGGHEQFF	TGTGCCAGCAGCTCTAGCGGGGGGCATGAGCAGTTCTTC
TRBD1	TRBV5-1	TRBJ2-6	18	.	CASSYTGDPSKGANVLTF	TGCGCCAGCAGTTATACAGGGGACCCATCGAAGGGGGCCAACGTCCTGACTTTC
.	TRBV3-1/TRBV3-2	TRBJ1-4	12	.	CASSPRGEKLFF	TGTGCCAGCAGCCCTCGAGGGGAAAAACTGTTTTTT
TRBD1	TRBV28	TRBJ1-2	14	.	CASSSGGESGGYTF	TGTGCCAGCAGCTCAGGGGGCGAGTCGGGTGGCTACACCTTC
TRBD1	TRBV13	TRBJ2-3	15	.	CASSFEAGGGDTQYF	TGTGCCAGCAGCTTCGAAGCAGGGGGCGGGGATACGCAGTATTTT